This TCR beta chain comes out of a study of blood T cells in healthy people across ages. The study's findings and limits: Roughly linearly, TCR beta diversity per million T cells fell as age increased. Long-lived donors exceeded aged donors in naive CD4+ cells and diversity. Estimates drawn from one million T cells were deemed to understate diversity.

Regarding this clonotype: Its target is unknown.

Through a sample-barcoded 5' primer and a J-beta primer mix, a second PCR was run for about 6 to 11 cycles. Each of the cDNA molecules was tagged by a template-switch adaptor with 12 random nucleotides. TCRdb re-analysed the 5' RACE reads in MiXCR, keeping a single row per CDR3 protein. This sample has about 670,000 distinct CDR3 sequences, with roughly 43% found just once. The CDR3 spans 15 residues. Germline V CDR1 and CDR2: LGHDT, YNNKEL (reference sequence). Trimming shortened V by 4 bases and J by 1 base, and 14 bases separated the two germline ends. The V gene is TRBV3-1, the J gene TRBJ2-7; D gene uncertain. The sample taken for sequencing was blood. The source of this sequence is an elderly man in good health. CDR3 residues: CASSPRVGRSYEQYF. DNA of the CDR3: TGTGCCAGCAGCCCACGGGTCGGTAGGTCCTACGAGCAGTACTTC.